Included here is one T cell receptor (beta chain) sequence, with context. Its target is not known. The sample carries other DNA sequences with the same CDR3. The data belong to a study of shared clonotypes between healthy human individuals. This was a deep-level run. The assay was immunoSEQ multiplex PCR, and TCRdb's table has in-frame clones only and misses some. Of roughly 1 million clones listed, approximately 68% are singletons. The germline V gene has CDR1 SGHTA and CDR2 FQGNSA. The CDR3 length is 15 residues. Trimming pared 4 bases from V and 5 bases from J, leaving 18 bases between. Whole-study results and caveats: Unshared clonotypes carried lower generation probabilities than those common to all four donors.

The source of this sequence is a man younger than 35 in good health. Sample: memory CD4+ T cells sorted from blood. Described subset: CD45RA-negative fraction. J is TRBJ2-7 and V is TRBV7-2, with D perhaps matching TRBD1 or TRBD2 (5 bases each). DNA for the CDR3: TGTGCCAGCAGCTCAGCAGGGAACCCGAGGGACGAGCAGTACTTC. This gives the protein CASSSAGNPRDEQYF.